This entry describes one T cell receptor beta chain. Sequencing was performed with immunoSEQ multiplex PCR; in TCRdb, only in-frame clones are kept and a portion is missing. The table records about 120,000 clones, around 81% of them present only once. The germline V and J ends were trimmed by 1 base and 0 bases, with 3 bases remaining between them. The CDR3 is 14 residues long. In germline, CDR1 is LGHDT, CDR2 YNNKEL (reference sequence). These data are taken from a study of T cell responses to AZD1222 COVID-19 vaccine. This chain joins TRBV3-1 (or the pseudogene TRBV3-2) and TRBJ2-2; D remains ambiguous. The source material was peripheral blood, sampled on day 0 of AZD1222 vaccination. This TCR was sampled from an adult in good health. CDR3 nucleotide sequence: TGTGCCAGCAGCCAAGGATCGAACACCGGGGAGCTGTTTTTT. Amino acid sequence: CASSQGSNTGELFF.